This TCR beta chain was captured in a study of CD8+CD57+ T cells in acquired aplastic anemia. This clonotype was found many times. Genomic DNA, serving as template, underwent TCR beta VDJ and CDR3 profiling. TCRdb re-called the reads with MiXCR, one entry per CDR3 protein. The profile shows about 180,000 distinct CDR3 sequences, approximately 46% of them singletons. The sequencing input was sorted CD4+, CD8+, or CD8+CD57+ T cells (not recorded which) from PBMCs. This receptor was identified in a human donor in good health.

The CDR3 region has the DNA TGTGCCACCCGGAGCCAAGAGACCCAGTACTTC. Translating it yields CATRSQETQYF. The gene calls are TRBV6-5 and TRBJ2-5; D is uncertain. Germline V gene lookup returns CDR1 MNHEY and CDR2 SVGAGI. This CDR3 spans 11 amino acids. The V and J ends lost 10 bases and 1 base respectively, with 7 bases between them.